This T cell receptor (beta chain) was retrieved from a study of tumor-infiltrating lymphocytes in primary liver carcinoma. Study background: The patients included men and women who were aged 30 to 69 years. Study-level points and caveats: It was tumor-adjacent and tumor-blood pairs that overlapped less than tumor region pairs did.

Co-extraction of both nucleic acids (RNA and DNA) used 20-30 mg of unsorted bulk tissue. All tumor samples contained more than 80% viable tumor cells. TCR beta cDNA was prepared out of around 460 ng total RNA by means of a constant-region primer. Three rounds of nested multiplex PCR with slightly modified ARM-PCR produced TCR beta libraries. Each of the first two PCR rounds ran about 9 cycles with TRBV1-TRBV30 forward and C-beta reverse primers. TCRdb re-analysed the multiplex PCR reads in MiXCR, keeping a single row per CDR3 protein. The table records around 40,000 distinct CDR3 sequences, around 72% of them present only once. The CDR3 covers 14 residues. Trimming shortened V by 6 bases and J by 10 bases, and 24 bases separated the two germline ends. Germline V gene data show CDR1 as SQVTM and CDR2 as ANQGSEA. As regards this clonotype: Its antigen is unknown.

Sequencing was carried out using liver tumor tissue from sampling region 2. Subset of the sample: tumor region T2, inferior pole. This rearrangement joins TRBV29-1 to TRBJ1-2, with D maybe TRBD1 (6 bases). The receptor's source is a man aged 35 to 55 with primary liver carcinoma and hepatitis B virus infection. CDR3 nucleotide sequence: TGCAGCGTCAAGTTTGGACAGTCGGTCTGTGACTACACCTTC. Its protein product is CSVKFGQSVCDYTF.